The 19 T cell receptor beta chains presented below share a single source sample, sequenced in a study of CD8+CD57+ T cells in acquired aplastic anemia. The authors sequenced patients whose flow cytometry had shown CD8+CD57+ cell expansion. Genomic DNA templated the TCR beta VDJ and CDR3 profiling. TCRdb passed the reads through MiXCR, listing each CDR3 protein once. The sample records over 150,000 distinct CDR3 sequences, around 50% being singletons. The sample was sorted CD4+, CD8+, or CD8+CD57+ T cells (not recorded which) from PBMCs. The origin of the receptors is a human donor with aplastic anemia.

At least ten counts were recorded for this clonotype. The J gene is TRBJ2-7, the V gene TRBV7-2, with D possibly matching TRBD2 (5 bases). V was cut by 2 bases and J by 3 bases, with 11 bases left in between. The V gene's germline CDR1 is SGHTA and CDR2 FQGNSA. The CDR3 length is 14 residues. CDR3 DNA sequence: TGTGCCAGCAGCTTATCGGGATCCTACTACGAGCAGTACTTC. Encoded protein: CASSLSGSYYEQYF.

This clonotype appeared many times. This chain joins TRBV14 and TRBJ1-2; D gene ambiguous. CDR3 size: 11 residues. The V and J ends lost 2 bases and 2 bases respectively, with 0 bases between them. In germline, CDR1 is SGHDN, CDR2 FVKESK. CDR3 bases: TGTGCCAGCAGCCAAAACTATGGCTACACCTTC. Residues: CASSQNYGYTF.

This clonotype was seen only a few times. The chain couples TRBV6-5 to TRBJ1-1, with a tentative D call TRBD1 (6 bases). This CDR3 contains 15 residues. V dropped 1 base and J dropped 2 bases, with 11 bases sitting between them. Per germline, CDR1 MNHEY and CDR2 SVGAGI. This CDR3 reads CASSYFSGVNTEAFF. The CDR3 coding sequence is TGTGCCAGCAGTTACTTCTCAGGGGTAAACACTGAAGCTTTCTTT.

In its sample, this clonotype was seen many times. The CDR3, as DNA: TGCAGTGCTAGCGGGAACCCCCGAAGGAATCAGCCCCAGCATTTT. It specifies CSASGNPRRNQPQHF. The chain couples TRBV20-1 to TRBJ1-5; D gene uncertain. CDR3 length equals 15 residues. V was pared by 3 bases and J by 4 bases, with 16 bases between. Germline V gene sequence: CDR1 DFQATT, CDR2 SNEGSKA (reference sequence).

V is TRBV6-5 and J is TRBJ2-4; D gene uncertain. Per the germline V gene, CDR1 is MNHEY and CDR2 is SVGAGI. Trimming stripped 2 bases from V and 4 bases from J, with 9 bases between. The CDR3 is 14 residues long. CDR3 sequence (DNA): TGTGCCAGCAGTTACGGGGTGGAGAAAAACATTCAGTACTTC. Its translation is CASSYGVEKNIQYF.

This clonotype was seen a few times. This chain connects TRBV27 to TRBJ2-1; 7 positions agree with TRBD2. Trimming at V came to 6 bases and at J to 2 bases, leaving 7 bases not matched to a gene. There are 15 residues in the CDR3. Germline lookup yields CDR1 MNHEY and CDR2 SMNVEV (reference sequence). CDR3 amino acids: CASSQPGLTYNEQFF. CDR3 sequence (DNA): TGTGCCAGCAGCCAGCCGGGACTAACCTACAATGAGCAGTTCTTC.

The chain is built from TRBV2 and TRBJ1-5; D remains ambiguous. Trimming left V 3 bases short and J 6 bases short, with 6 bases between. The CDR3 sequence is 12 residues long. Germline V gives CDR1 SNHLY, CDR2 FYNNEI. The CDR3 sequence is CASSDAIQPQHF. The DNA of the CDR3 is TGTGCCAGCAGTGATGCCATTCAGCCCCAGCATTTT.

V usage is TRBV4-1 and J usage is TRBJ1-6, with TRBD1 identical over 7 bases. Germline CDR1 MGHRA, CDR2 YSYEKL. This CDR3 contains 16 residues. Trimming at V came to 4 bases and at J to 3 bases, leaving 6 bases not matched to a gene. This chain's CDR3 is CASSLLPGGYNSPLHF. CDR3 nucleotides: TGCGCCAGCAGCCTCCTTCCAGGGGGCTATAATTCACCCCTCCACTTT.

This clonotype was counted only a few times. CDR3 DNA sequence: TGTGCCACCAGTGACCCACCAGGGGATTCGGAGACCCAGTACTTC. Protein: CATSDPPGDSETQYF. This chain connects TRBV24-1 to TRBJ2-5; tentatively, D is TRBD1 (6 bases). The CDR3 sequence is 15 residues long. The V end was cut by 4 bases, the J end by 5 bases, with 16 bases between. In germline, CDR1 is KGHDR, CDR2 SFDVKD.

The gene calls are TRBV20-1 and TRBJ2-7; 15 nucleotides match TRBD2. V lost 7 bases to trimming and J lost 5 bases; unmatched junction nucleotides: 12. CDR1 and CDR2 (germline): DFQATT, SNEGSKA (reference sequence). There are 16 residues in the CDR3. Written as DNA, the CDR3 is TGCAGTGTGACCGGGACTAGCGGGGGGTATTGGGACGAGCAGTACTTC. Protein: CSVTGTSGGYWDEQYF.

This clonotype was counted a few times. A read error may produce the germline difference seen at one junction end. The chain is built from TRBV6-1 and TRBJ2-5; 9 bases align to TRBD2. The length of the CDR3 is 15 residues. From germline, CDR1 is MNHNS and CDR2 SASEGT. CDR3 sequence reads: CAISAVTSGGAAQYF. DNA of the CDR3: TGTGCCATCAGTGCGGTGACTAGCGGAGGGGCGGCCCAGTACTTC.

This clonotype was detected ten times or more. This chain links TRBV5-4 with TRBJ2-3; D perhaps matches TRBD1 (6 bases). CDR1 and CDR2 from the germline V gene are SGHNT and YYREEE (reference sequence). CDR3 length: 16 residues. Trimming left V 6 bases short and J 1 base short, with 18 bases between. In DNA, the CDR3 is TGTGCCAGCACCACCCCCCGGGGACAAGGCACAGATACGCAGTATTTT. The encoded protein is CASTTPRGQGTDTQYF. The whole variable domain, filled in from reference TRBV5-4 and TRBJ2-3, reads ETGVTQSPTHLIKTRGQQVTLRCSSQSGHNTVSWYQQALGQGPQFIFQYYREEENGRGNFPPRFSGLQFPNYSSELNVNALELDDSALYLCASTTPRGQGTDTQYFGPGTRLTVL.

The table lists this clonotype with a count of one. A clone one base away is much larger, so this may be a read error. The chain employs TRBV9 and TRBJ2-3, with D possibly TRBD1 on 6 matching bases. Trimming cost V 5 bases and J 4 bases, with 17 bases left between them. The CDR3 has 15 amino acids. CDR1 and CDR2 (germline): SGDLS, YYNGEE. This CDR3 reads CASSEDRLAADTQYF. CDR3 nucleotides: TGTGCCAGCAGTGAAGACAGGTTGGCGGCAGATACGCAGTATTTT.

This clonotype has ten or more counts. V gene TRBV11-3 combines with J gene TRBJ2-7; D unclear. With 0 bases removed from V and 2 bases from J, the gap between germline ends came to 8 bases. CDR1 and CDR2 from the germline V gene are SGHNT and YENEEA. The length of the CDR3 is 14 residues. The CDR3 nucleotides are TGTGCCAGCAGCTTAGAGGGCCCGACCTACGAGCAGTACTTC. Translating it yields CASSLEGPTYEQYF.

The chain has TRBV7-2 and TRBJ2-2, with D maybe TRBD1 (5 bases). CDR1 SGHTA and CDR2 FQGNSA come from the germline V gene. The CDR3 covers 11 residues. V was trimmed by 4 bases and J by 8 bases, leaving 5 bases between them. The DNA for the CDR3 is TGTGCCAGCAGCTGGACAGGGGAGCTGTTTTTT. It yields the protein CASSWTGELFF.

The rearrangement uses TRBV30 and TRBJ2-1, with D perhaps matching TRBD1 or TRBD2 (5 bases each). The germline V gene has CDR1 GTSNPN and CDR2 SVGIG (reference sequence). This CDR3 is 14 amino acids long. Trimming stripped 4 bases from V and 10 bases from J, with 20 bases between. The CDR3 reads CAWKIPPGTMEQFF. The CDR3 DNA reads TGTGCCTGGAAGATACCACCCGGGACCATGGAGCAGTTCTTC.

This clonotype was picked up many times. The gene calls are TRBV10-3 and TRBJ2-3, with unresolved D. This CDR3 is 13 amino acids long. CDR1 ENHRY and CDR2 SYGVKD come from the germline V gene. Trimming removed 4 bases at V and 4 bases at J, with 9 bases between. Here the CDR3 reads CAISGGRPDTQYF. CDR3 nucleotides: TGTGCCATCAGTGGTGGCAGACCAGATACGCAGTATTTT.

The chain links TRBV4-1 to TRBJ2-1; 12 bases agree with TRBD1. There are 15 residues in the CDR3. V was pared by 3 bases and J by 8 bases, with 5 bases of the junction left unmatched. Germline V gene sequence: CDR1 MGHRA, CDR2 YSYEKL. CDR3 in DNA: TGCGCCAGCAGCCACCGGGACAGGGGGCCCTATGAGCAGTTCTTC. Protein product: CASSHRDRGPYEQFF.

CDR3 bases: TGTGCCAGCAGTTTATTGTCTGGGACTAGCGGGGGAGGTGGGGAGCTGTTTTTT. Encoded protein: CASSLLSGTSGGGGELFF. The V gene is TRBV28, the J gene TRBJ2-2; 14 bases match TRBD2. This CDR3 region has 18 residues. J lost 8 bases, V lost 1 base, and 9 bases had no gene match. Germline assignment: CDR1 MDHEN and CDR2 SYDVKM.